The TCR beta chain described here comes from a study of T cells in Graves' hyperthyroidism and ophthalmopathy. CDR1 and CDR2 (germline): SGHAT, FQNNGV. Deletions cut 4 bases from V and 7 bases from J, with 17 bases between. CDR3 length equals 15 residues. Before ophthalmopathy appeared, progressors gave blood at initial hyperthyroidism diagnosis. Study observations and caveats: Before onset, by a median of 6.5 months, the model predicted ophthalmopathy.

RNA transcripts served as the template for amplifying TCR beta CDR3 regions. HTBI primers drove first-round RT-PCR of the TCR CDR3. TCRdb ran MiXCR on the multiplex PCR reads and lists one entry per CDR3 protein. Of approximately 360,000 distinct CDR3 sequences in the sample, 15% to 18% were seen once. A few counts support this clonotype. Its antigen is not identified. Sequencing was performed on blood. The TCR comes from a young woman with Graves' hyperthyroidism that later progressed to Graves' ophthalmopathy. The V gene is TRBV11-2, the J gene TRBJ2-1; D assignment may be TRBD1 or TRBD2 (5 bases each). The CDR3 bases are TGTGCCAGCAGCTCAGGCCGGCACGGGACGAATGAGCAGTTCTTC. Amino acid sequence: CASSSGRHGTNEQFF. Supplemented by reference TRBV11-2 and TRBJ2-1, the full variable domain reads EAGVAQSPRYKIIEKRQSVAFWCNPISGHATLYWYQQILGQGPKLLIQFQNNGVVDDSQLPKDRFSAERLKGVDSTLKIQPAKLEDSAVYLCASSSGRHGTNEQFFGPGTRLTVL.